The clone carrying this T cell receptor (beta chain) was counted a single time. Its antigen is as yet unknown. Sequencing used immunoSEQ multiplex PCR; TCRdb keeps in-frame clones, though not all of them. The sample carries around 100,000 clones, roughly 87% recorded once. This record comes from a study of OX40 agonist ivuxolimab in advanced cancers. Autoimmune disease history or systemic immunosuppression barred patients. Study-level results: At doses 0.1 to 3.0 mg/kg, CD4+ and CD8+ clones expanded. Antigen specificity remained undetermined for the expanded peripheral T cells.

V was clipped by 5 bases and J by 1 base, with 8 bases between them. This CDR3 spans 13 amino acids. From germline, CDR1 is MNHEY and CDR2 SVGAGI. The chain links TRBV6-5 to TRBJ1-1; no clear D. This receptor was taken from an adult with an advanced solid tumor such as melanoma, head and neck, liver or kidney cancer. Sequenced material: CD4+ or CD8+ T cells sorted from blood, taken in a trial of the OX40 agonist ivuxolimab. CDR3 sequence: CASSTRPNTEAFF. The CDR3 nucleotides are TGTGCCAGCAGTACCCGACCGAACACTGAAGCTTTCTTT.